This is a list of T cell receptor beta chains from one sample in a study of blood T cell repertoires in COVID-19. This table comes from immunoSEQ multiplex PCR, and its TCRdb copy is limited to in-frame clones, with some not included. The repertoire has 30,000 to 50,000 clones, roughly 77% of them found once; the top ten carry about 40%. The sample comprised peripheral blood. The receptors originated from a man older than 75 with active or convalescent COVID-19. Each CDR3 is given with its conserved first and last residue. The order of the fields is D gene, V gene, CDR3 length, J gene, clone size, CDR3 DNA, CDR3 protein. The D gene is left open where the match is weak. Not all rows give a size; the values are once, few, many and, for expanded clones, a class.

d_gene: TRBD1; v_gene: TRBV7-2; len: 13; j_gene: TRBJ2-1; abundance: -; CDR3nt: TGTGCCAGCAGCTCCTATGGGACAGTAGGGCAGTTCTTC; CDR3aa: CASSSYGTVGQFF
d_gene: TRBD2; v_gene: TRBV28; len: 15; j_gene: TRBJ2-7; abundance: -; CDR3nt: TGTGCCAGCAGTCCAACTAGCGGGAGCTCCTACGAGCAGTACTTC; CDR3aa: CASSPTSGSSYEQYF
d_gene: -; v_gene: TRBV2; len: 14; j_gene: TRBJ1-3; abundance: -; CDR3nt: TGTGCCAGCAGTTTACGGACAGCTGGAAACACCATATATTTT; CDR3aa: CASSLRTAGNTIYF
d_gene: TRBD2; v_gene: TRBV4-3; len: 22; j_gene: TRBJ2-3; abundance: -; CDR3nt: TGCGCCAGCAGCCAAAGATATGGGGCCCTAGCGGGGGGGCGGGGTAGCACAGATACGCAGTATTTT; CDR3aa: CASSQRYGALAGGRGSTDTQYF
d_gene: -; v_gene: TRBV18; len: 13; j_gene: TRBJ2-5; abundance: -; CDR3nt: TGTGCCAGCGCCAGAGGGACACAAGAGACCCAGTACTTC; CDR3aa: CASARGTQETQYF
d_gene: -; v_gene: TRBV28; len: 15; j_gene: TRBJ1-5; abundance: once; CDR3nt: TGTGCCAGCAGACCTCCGGGGGTCATAAGTCAGCCCCAGCATTTT; CDR3aa: CASRPPGVISQPQHF
d_gene: TRBD2; v_gene: TRBV6-2/TRBV6-3; len: 15; j_gene: TRBJ2-1; abundance: -; CDR3nt: TGTGCCAGCAGTTTCTTAGCGGGAACCTACAATGAGCAGTTCTTC; CDR3aa: CASSFLAGTYNEQFF
d_gene: TRBD2; v_gene: TRBV9; len: 16; j_gene: TRBJ2-2; abundance: -; CDR3nt: TGTGCCAGCAGCGCCTTAGCGGGGCCGAACACCGGGGAGCTGTTTTTT; CDR3aa: CASSALAGPNTGELFF
d_gene: TRBD1; v_gene: TRBV28; len: 16; j_gene: TRBJ1-2; abundance: -; CDR3nt: TGTGCCAGCAGTTTGAGGGATGCGACAGGGGGCTATGGCTACACCTTC; CDR3aa: CASSLRDATGGYGYTF
d_gene: TRBD1; v_gene: TRBV10-3; len: 14; j_gene: TRBJ1-1; abundance: -; CDR3nt: TGTGCCATCAGTGCGGACAGGTTGGTCACTGAAGCTTTCTTT; CDR3aa: CAISADRLVTEAFF
d_gene: TRBD1; v_gene: TRBV28; len: 17; j_gene: TRBJ1-5; abundance: once; CDR3nt: TGTGCCAGCAGTGTCCTCGGGGGACAGGGACGCAATCAGCCCCAGCATTTT; CDR3aa: CASSVLGGQGRNQPQHF
d_gene: -; v_gene: TRBV27; len: 13; j_gene: TRBJ1-5; abundance: -; CDR3nt: TGTGCCAGCAGTTCAGTAGACTCGGCAAACCAGCATTTT; CDR3aa: CASSSVDSANQHF
d_gene: -; v_gene: TRBV29-1; len: 13; j_gene: TRBJ2-3; abundance: -; CDR3nt: TGCAGCGTTGTGGCGGCCCGCACAGATACGCAGTATTTT; CDR3aa: CSVVAARTDTQYF
d_gene: TRBD1; v_gene: TRBV11-2; len: 12; j_gene: TRBJ2-7; abundance: -; CDR3nt: TGTGCCAGCAGCCGGACAGGGCCCGAGCAGTACTTC; CDR3aa: CASSRTGPEQYF
d_gene: TRBD1; v_gene: TRBV19; len: 15; j_gene: TRBJ1-5; abundance: few; CDR3nt: TGTGCCAGTAGTTATGACAGGGCCCTCAATCAGCCCCAGCATTTT; CDR3aa: CASSYDRALNQPQHF
d_gene: TRBD1; v_gene: TRBV15; len: 14; j_gene: TRBJ1-1; abundance: once; CDR3nt: TGTGCCACCAGCAGAGGGGACAGTAACACTGAAGCTTTCTTT; CDR3aa: CATSRGDSNTEAFF
d_gene: TRBD1; v_gene: TRBV28; len: 15; j_gene: TRBJ1-3; abundance: -; CDR3nt: TGTGCCAGCAGTCAAGGACAGGGGGCCAAAAACACCATATATTTT; CDR3aa: CASSQGQGAKNTIYF
d_gene: -; v_gene: TRBV4-1; len: 15; j_gene: TRBJ1-3; abundance: -; CDR3nt: TGCGCCAGCAGCCAAGATAGCGCTAGAGGAAACACCATATATTTT; CDR3aa: CASSQDSARGNTIYF
d_gene: -; v_gene: TRBV12-3/TRBV12-4; len: 11; j_gene: TRBJ1-1; abundance: -; CDR3nt: TGTGCCAGCAGTGGACTCGGGAAGGCTTTCTTT; CDR3aa: CASSGLGKAFF
d_gene: -; v_gene: TRBV4-1; len: 13; j_gene: TRBJ2-7; abundance: -; CDR3nt: TGCGCCAGCAGCCAAGGGCAGGCCTACGAGCAGTACTTC; CDR3aa: CASSQGQAYEQYF
d_gene: -; v_gene: TRBV6-5; len: 14; j_gene: TRBJ1-4; abundance: -; CDR3nt: TGTGCCAGCAGTTACTCCCAGGGTAATGAAAAACTGTTTTTT; CDR3aa: CASSYSQGNEKLFF
d_gene: TRBD1; v_gene: TRBV9; len: 15; j_gene: TRBJ2-3; abundance: -; CDR3nt: TGTGCCAGCAGCGCCTCCGGGACAGGGATGAATACGCAGTATTTT; CDR3aa: CASSASGTGMNTQYF
d_gene: TRBD1; v_gene: TRBV19; len: 14; j_gene: TRBJ1-2; abundance: -; CDR3nt: TGTGCCAGTACCTTATCCCGGACAGGGAGAGGCTACACCTTC; CDR3aa: CASTLSRTGRGYTF
d_gene: TRBD1; v_gene: TRBV18; len: 18; j_gene: TRBJ2-2; abundance: -; CDR3nt: TGTGCCAGCTCACCATTCGGAGGGGACAGGGGGCTCGCCGGGGAGCTGTTTTTT; CDR3aa: CASSPFGGDRGLAGELFF
d_gene: TRBD1; v_gene: TRBV5-1; len: 15; j_gene: TRBJ2-1; abundance: few; CDR3nt: TGCGCCAGCAGCCCCGGGACAGGGTCCCACAATGAGCAGTTCTTC; CDR3aa: CASSPGTGSHNEQFF
d_gene: TRBD1; v_gene: TRBV7-9; len: 15; j_gene: TRBJ2-2; abundance: -; CDR3nt: TGTGCCAGCAGCGGGGGACAGGCAAACACCGGGGAGCTGTTTTTT; CDR3aa: CASSGGQANTGELFF
d_gene: -; v_gene: TRBV3-1/TRBV3-2; len: 14; j_gene: TRBJ2-2; abundance: -; CDR3nt: TGTGCCAGCAGCCAAGATAGAGCCACCGGGGAGCTGTTTTTT; CDR3aa: CASSQDRATGELFF
d_gene: -; v_gene: TRBV5-1; len: 14; j_gene: TRBJ1-5; abundance: -; CDR3nt: TGCGCCAGCAGCCAGCGGACGGGGGAACGGCCCCAGCATTTT; CDR3aa: CASSQRTGERPQHF
d_gene: TRBD2; v_gene: TRBV11-2; len: 15; j_gene: TRBJ2-7; abundance: few; CDR3nt: TGTGCCAGCAGCTTCGACCTAGCGGGGGGGCGTGAGCAGTACTTC; CDR3aa: CASSFDLAGGREQYF
d_gene: TRBD2; v_gene: TRBV5-8; len: 15; j_gene: TRBJ2-7; abundance: -; CDR3nt: TGTGCCAGCAGTCTGACTAGCGGGGGAGCCTACGAGCAGTACTTC; CDR3aa: CASSLTSGGAYEQYF
d_gene: TRBD1; v_gene: TRBV7-3; len: 13; j_gene: TRBJ2-7; abundance: -; CDR3nt: TGTGCCAGCAGTTACAACAGGGGCTACGAGCAGTACTTC; CDR3aa: CASSYNRGYEQYF
d_gene: -; v_gene: TRBV6-5; len: 13; j_gene: TRBJ2-7; abundance: -; CDR3nt: TGTGCCAGCAGTTACCTAGCCACCTACGAGCAGTACTTC; CDR3aa: CASSYLATYEQYF
d_gene: -; v_gene: TRBV30; len: 14; j_gene: TRBJ2-7; abundance: -; CDR3nt: TGTGCCTGGAACGGCGAAAATCAGGCTTACGAGCAGTACTTC; CDR3aa: CAWNGENQAYEQYF
d_gene: TRBD1; v_gene: TRBV9; len: 21; j_gene: TRBJ2-3; abundance: -; CDR3nt: TGTGCCAGCAGCGTAAGCGTTCGGACAGGGGATAATAGCGGGAGCACAGATACGCAGTATTTT; CDR3aa: CASSVSVRTGDNSGSTDTQYF
d_gene: -; v_gene: TRBV5-1; len: 14; j_gene: TRBJ2-7; abundance: once; CDR3nt: TGCGCCAGCAGCTCCAAGACAGGGGAGGGGGAGCAGTACTTC; CDR3aa: CASSSKTGEGEQYF
d_gene: TRBD1; v_gene: TRBV18; len: 14; j_gene: TRBJ2-7; abundance: few; CDR3nt: TGTGCCAGCTCCGAGCCGGGACAGCCTTACGAGCAGTACTTC; CDR3aa: CASSEPGQPYEQYF
d_gene: -; v_gene: TRBV7-2; len: 14; j_gene: TRBJ1-2; abundance: -; CDR3nt: TGTGCCAGCAGCACCTACCACTCTAACTATGGCTACACCTTC; CDR3aa: CASSTYHSNYGYTF
d_gene: -; v_gene: TRBV30; len: 11; j_gene: TRBJ1-2; abundance: -; CDR3nt: TGTGCCTGGACCGCCGGGGGGGGCTACACCTTC; CDR3aa: CAWTAGGGYTF
d_gene: TRBD2; v_gene: TRBV11-3; len: 14; j_gene: TRBJ2-7; abundance: -; CDR3nt: TGTGCCAGCAGCAACGGGGGGGCCGGCTACGAGCAGTACTTC; CDR3aa: CASSNGGAGYEQYF
d_gene: -; v_gene: TRBV4-3; len: 15; j_gene: TRBJ2-3; abundance: -; CDR3nt: TGCGCCAGCAGCCCCGCGGCATACGGCACAGATACGCAGTATTTT; CDR3aa: CASSPAAYGTDTQYF
d_gene: TRBD2; v_gene: TRBV9; len: 13; j_gene: TRBJ2-7; abundance: -; CDR3nt: TGTGCCAGCAGCAGGCGGGGGGGCGACGAGCAGTACTTC; CDR3aa: CASSRRGGDEQYF
d_gene: -; v_gene: TRBV5-6; len: 16; j_gene: TRBJ1-5; abundance: few; CDR3nt: TGTGCCAGCAGCTCTCGGGGGGGTTATAGCAATCAGCCCCAGCATTTT; CDR3aa: CASSSRGGYSNQPQHF
d_gene: -; v_gene: TRBV5-5; len: 14; j_gene: TRBJ1-5; abundance: -; CDR3nt: TGTGCCAGCAGCCCCGGGACTGCTGGCCAGCCCCAGCATTTT; CDR3aa: CASSPGTAGQPQHF
d_gene: -; v_gene: TRBV4-1; len: 16; j_gene: TRBJ2-1; abundance: -; CDR3nt: TGCGCCAGCAGCCAAGGTCCCGGGGTCCCCTACAATGAGCAGTTCTTC; CDR3aa: CASSQGPGVPYNEQFF
d_gene: TRBD1; v_gene: TRBV5-4; len: 16; j_gene: TRBJ1-1; abundance: -; CDR3nt: TGTGCCAGCAGCTGGGGACAGGGAACGTCGGGCACTGAAGCTTTCTTT; CDR3aa: CASSWGQGTSGTEAFF
d_gene: -; v_gene: TRBV13; len: 12; j_gene: TRBJ2-4; abundance: -; CDR3nt: TGTGCCAGCAGCTTAGGCCTGGGTAGCCAGTACTTC; CDR3aa: CASSLGLGSQYF
d_gene: TRBD1; v_gene: TRBV5-6; len: 19; j_gene: TRBJ2-7; abundance: -; CDR3nt: TGTGCCAGCAGCTTGGAGGTCGGGACAGGGGACCAGTGGGTGTTAGAGCAGTACTTC; CDR3aa: CASSLEVGTGDQWVLEQYF
d_gene: TRBD1; v_gene: TRBV9; len: 16; j_gene: TRBJ1-2; abundance: -; CDR3nt: TGTGCCAGCAGCTACCACCCGACAGGGACAGCCTATGGCTACACCTTC; CDR3aa: CASSYHPTGTAYGYTF
d_gene: -; v_gene: TRBV7-3; len: 15; j_gene: TRBJ2-3; abundance: -; CDR3nt: TGTGCCAGCAGCCCCTCTAGCGAACGCACAGATACGCAGTATTTT; CDR3aa: CASSPSSERTDTQYF
d_gene: -; v_gene: TRBV6-1; len: 13; j_gene: TRBJ2-7; abundance: -; CDR3nt: TGTGCCAGCAGTGAACAATCAGGTTACGAGCAGTACTTC; CDR3aa: CASSEQSGYEQYF
d_gene: -; v_gene: TRBV6-5; len: 13; j_gene: TRBJ1-6; abundance: -; CDR3nt: TGTGCCAGCAGTTACTCGGACACCCAGCCCCTCCACTTT; CDR3aa: CASSYSDTQPLHF
d_gene: -; v_gene: TRBV6-5; len: 13; j_gene: TRBJ2-7; abundance: -; CDR3nt: TGTGCCAGCAGTTATGCGCCCCGCTACGAGCAGTACTTC; CDR3aa: CASSYAPRYEQYF
d_gene: TRBD1; v_gene: TRBV10-1; len: 13; j_gene: TRBJ2-5; abundance: -; CDR3nt: TGCGCCAGCGCGGACAGGGACCAAGAGACCCAGTACTTC; CDR3aa: CASADRDQETQYF
d_gene: -; v_gene: TRBV5-1; len: 14; j_gene: TRBJ1-4; abundance: -; CDR3nt: TGCGCCAGCAATTTGGGGGGAACTAATGAAAAACTGTTTTTT; CDR3aa: CASNLGGTNEKLFF
d_gene: -; v_gene: TRBV24-1; len: 14; j_gene: TRBJ1-5; abundance: -; CDR3nt: TGTGCCACCAGTGATCCCTATAGCAATCAGCCCCAGCATTTT; CDR3aa: CATSDPYSNQPQHF
d_gene: TRBD2; v_gene: TRBV4-2; len: 18; j_gene: TRBJ2-3; abundance: -; CDR3nt: TGTGCCAGCAGCCAAGATCGGGGGGTAGCGGGGTCCACAGATACGCAGTATTTT; CDR3aa: CASSQDRGVAGSTDTQYF
d_gene: -; v_gene: TRBV9; len: 14; j_gene: TRBJ2-5; abundance: -; CDR3nt: TGTGCCAGCAACAGCGGAGCCATTCAAGAGACCCAGTACTTC; CDR3aa: CASNSGAIQETQYF
d_gene: TRBD1; v_gene: TRBV7-2; len: 14; j_gene: TRBJ2-7; abundance: -; CDR3nt: TGTGCCAGCAACCAACAGGGGGCGCGGGACGAGCAGTACTTC; CDR3aa: CASNQQGARDEQYF
d_gene: -; v_gene: TRBV9; len: 15; j_gene: TRBJ1-1; abundance: -; CDR3nt: TGTGCCAGCACTCCGGCGGACTCCCCCGGTCGAGGAGCTTTCTTT; CDR3aa: CASTPADSPGRGAFF
d_gene: TRBD2; v_gene: TRBV19; len: 14; j_gene: TRBJ2-1; abundance: few; CDR3nt: TGTGCCAGTAGTATTCGGGCTAGCGGTTATGAGCAGTTCTTC; CDR3aa: CASSIRASGYEQFF